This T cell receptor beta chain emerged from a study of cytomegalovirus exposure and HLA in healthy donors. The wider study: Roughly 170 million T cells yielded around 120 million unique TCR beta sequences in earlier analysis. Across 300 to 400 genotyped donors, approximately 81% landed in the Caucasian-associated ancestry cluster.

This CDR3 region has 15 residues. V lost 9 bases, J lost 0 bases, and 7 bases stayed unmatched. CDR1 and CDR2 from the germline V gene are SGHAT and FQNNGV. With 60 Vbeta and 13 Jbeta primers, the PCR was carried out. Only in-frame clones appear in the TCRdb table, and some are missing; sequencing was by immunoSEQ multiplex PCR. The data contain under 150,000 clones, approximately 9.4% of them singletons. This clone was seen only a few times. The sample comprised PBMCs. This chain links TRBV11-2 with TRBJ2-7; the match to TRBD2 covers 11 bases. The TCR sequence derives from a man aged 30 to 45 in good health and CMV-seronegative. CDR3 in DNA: TGTGCCAGTAGTCTAGCGGGGGGCACCTCCTACGAGCAGTACTTC. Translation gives CASSLAGGTSYEQYF.